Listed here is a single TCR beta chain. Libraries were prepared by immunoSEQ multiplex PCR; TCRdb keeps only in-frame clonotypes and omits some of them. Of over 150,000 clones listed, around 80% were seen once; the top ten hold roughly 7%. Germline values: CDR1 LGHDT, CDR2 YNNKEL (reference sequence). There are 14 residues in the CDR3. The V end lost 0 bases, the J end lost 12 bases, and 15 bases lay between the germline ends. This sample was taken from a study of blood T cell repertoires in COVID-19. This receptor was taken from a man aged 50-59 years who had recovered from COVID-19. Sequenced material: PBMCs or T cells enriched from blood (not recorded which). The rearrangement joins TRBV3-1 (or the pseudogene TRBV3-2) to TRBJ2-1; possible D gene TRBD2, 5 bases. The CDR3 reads CASSQDVLALSQFF. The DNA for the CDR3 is TGTGCCAGCAGCCAAGATGTCCTAGCATTATCGCAGTTCTTC.